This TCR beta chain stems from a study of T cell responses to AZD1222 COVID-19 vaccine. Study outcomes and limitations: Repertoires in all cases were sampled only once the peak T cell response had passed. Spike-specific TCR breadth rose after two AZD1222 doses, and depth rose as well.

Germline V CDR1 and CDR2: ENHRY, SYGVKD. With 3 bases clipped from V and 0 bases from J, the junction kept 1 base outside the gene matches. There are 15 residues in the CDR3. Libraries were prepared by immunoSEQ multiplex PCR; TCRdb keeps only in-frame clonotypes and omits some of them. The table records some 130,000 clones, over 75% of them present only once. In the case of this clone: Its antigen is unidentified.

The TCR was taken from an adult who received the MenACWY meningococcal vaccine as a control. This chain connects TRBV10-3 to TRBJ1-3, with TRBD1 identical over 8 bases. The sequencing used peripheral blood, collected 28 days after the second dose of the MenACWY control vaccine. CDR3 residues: CAISEGTGSGNTIYF. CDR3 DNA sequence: TGTGCCATCAGTGAAGGGACAGGCTCTGGAAACACCATATATTTT.